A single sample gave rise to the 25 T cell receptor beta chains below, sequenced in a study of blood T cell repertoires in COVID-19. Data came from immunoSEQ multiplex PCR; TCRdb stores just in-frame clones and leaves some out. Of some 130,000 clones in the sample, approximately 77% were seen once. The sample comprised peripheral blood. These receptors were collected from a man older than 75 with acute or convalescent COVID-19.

CDR3 region: CASSNGQASYEQYF. DNA of the CDR3: TGTGCCAGCAGCAACGGACAGGCGTCCTACGAGCAGTACTTC. This chain connects TRBV7-2 to TRBJ2-7; 7 nucleotides agree with TRBD1. V shed 5 bases and J 1 base; nucleotides not matched to a gene: 5. CDR1 is SGHTA, CDR2 FQGNSA, per germline. The CDR3 totals 14 residues. The full variable domain, with the rest looked up from reference TRBV7-2 and TRBJ2-7, is GAGVSQSPSNKVTEKGKDVELRCDPISGHTALYWYRQSLGQGLEFLIYFQGNSAPDKSGLPSDRFSAERTGGSVSTLTIQRTQQEDSAVYLCASSNGQASYEQYFGPGTRLTVT.

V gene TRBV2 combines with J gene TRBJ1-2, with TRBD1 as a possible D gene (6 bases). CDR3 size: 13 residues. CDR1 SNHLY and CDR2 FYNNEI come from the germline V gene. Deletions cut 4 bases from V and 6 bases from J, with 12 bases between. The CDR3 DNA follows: TGTGCCAGCAGTGCACGAGAGGGGGATGGCTACACCTTC. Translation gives CASSAREGDGYTF.

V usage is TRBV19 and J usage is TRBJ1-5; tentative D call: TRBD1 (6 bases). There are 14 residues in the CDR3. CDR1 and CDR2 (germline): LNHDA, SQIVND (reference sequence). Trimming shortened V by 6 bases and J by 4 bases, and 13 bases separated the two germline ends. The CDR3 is CASREQGSNQPQHF. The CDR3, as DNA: TGTGCCAGTAGAGAACAGGGTTCTAATCAGCCCCAGCATTTT.

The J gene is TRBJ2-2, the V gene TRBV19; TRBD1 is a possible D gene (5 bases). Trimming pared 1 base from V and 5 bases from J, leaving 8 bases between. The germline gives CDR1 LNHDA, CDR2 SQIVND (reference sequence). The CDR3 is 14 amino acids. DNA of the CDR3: TGTGCCAGTAGTATAGTTGGGGCTACCGGGGAGCTGTTTTTT. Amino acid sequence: CASSIVGATGELFF.

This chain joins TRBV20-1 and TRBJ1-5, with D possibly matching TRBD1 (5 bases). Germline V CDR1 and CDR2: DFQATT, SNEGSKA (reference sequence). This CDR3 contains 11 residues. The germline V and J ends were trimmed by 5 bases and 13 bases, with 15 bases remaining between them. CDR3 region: CSAGKAGIQHF. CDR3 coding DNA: TGCAGTGCTGGGAAGGCAGGGATTCAGCATTTT.

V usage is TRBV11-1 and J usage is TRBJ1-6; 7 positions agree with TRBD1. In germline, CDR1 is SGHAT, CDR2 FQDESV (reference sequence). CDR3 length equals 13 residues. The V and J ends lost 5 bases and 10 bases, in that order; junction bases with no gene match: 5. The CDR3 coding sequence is TGTGCCAGCAGCGCGACAGGGTGGTCACCCCTCCACTTT. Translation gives CASSATGWSPLHF.

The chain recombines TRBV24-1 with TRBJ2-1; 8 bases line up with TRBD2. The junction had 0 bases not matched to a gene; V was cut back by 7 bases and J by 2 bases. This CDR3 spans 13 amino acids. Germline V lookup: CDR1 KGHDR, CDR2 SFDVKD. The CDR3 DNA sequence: TGTGCCACCAGCGGGGGGGCCTACAATGAGCAGTTCTTC. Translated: CATSGGAYNEQFF.

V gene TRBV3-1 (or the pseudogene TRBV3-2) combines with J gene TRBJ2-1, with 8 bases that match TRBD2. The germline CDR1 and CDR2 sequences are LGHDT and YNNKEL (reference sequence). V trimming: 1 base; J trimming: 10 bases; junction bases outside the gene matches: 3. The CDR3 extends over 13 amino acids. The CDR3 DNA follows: TGTGCCAGCAGCCAAGTTCGGGAGGGGGAGCAGTTCTTC. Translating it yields CASSQVREGEQFF.

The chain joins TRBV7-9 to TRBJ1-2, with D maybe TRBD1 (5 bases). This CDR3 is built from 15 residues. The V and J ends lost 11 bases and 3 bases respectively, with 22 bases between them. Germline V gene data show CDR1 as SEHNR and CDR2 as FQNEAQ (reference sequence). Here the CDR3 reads CAGQKGVQNDYGYTF. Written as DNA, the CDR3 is TGTGCCGGGCAGAAAGGGGTACAGAATGACTATGGCTACACCTTC. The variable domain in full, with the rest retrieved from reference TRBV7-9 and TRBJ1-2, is DTGVSQNPRHKITKRGQNVTFRCDPISEHNRLYWYRQTLGQGPEFLTYFQNEAQLEKSRLLSDRFSAERPKGSFSTLEIQRTEQGDSAMYLCAGQKGVQNDYGYTFGSGTRLTVV.

CDR3: CASSQGTAAIGETQYF. CDR3 DNA sequence: TGTGCCAGCAGCCAAGGGACAGCCGCAATTGGAGAGACCCAGTACTTC. The chain is built from TRBV3-1 (or the pseudogene TRBV3-2) and TRBJ2-5; D possibly corresponds to TRBD1 (6 bases). Trimming took 1 base from V and 4 from J, leaving 16 bases between them. Germline loops: CDR1 LGHDT, CDR2 YNNKEL (reference sequence). The CDR3 runs 16 residues.

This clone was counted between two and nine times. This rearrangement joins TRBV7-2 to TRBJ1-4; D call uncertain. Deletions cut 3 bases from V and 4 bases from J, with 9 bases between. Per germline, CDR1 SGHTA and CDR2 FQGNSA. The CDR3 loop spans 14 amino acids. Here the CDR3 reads CASSFKGGNEKLFF. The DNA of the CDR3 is TGTGCCAGCAGCTTTAAAGGCGGTAATGAAAAACTGTTTTTT.

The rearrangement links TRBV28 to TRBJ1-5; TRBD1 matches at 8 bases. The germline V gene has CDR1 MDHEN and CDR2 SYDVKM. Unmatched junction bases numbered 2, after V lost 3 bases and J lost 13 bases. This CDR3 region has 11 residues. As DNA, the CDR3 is TGTGCCAGCAGTTTCCGGGACAGGCAGCATTTT. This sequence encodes CASSFRDRQHF.

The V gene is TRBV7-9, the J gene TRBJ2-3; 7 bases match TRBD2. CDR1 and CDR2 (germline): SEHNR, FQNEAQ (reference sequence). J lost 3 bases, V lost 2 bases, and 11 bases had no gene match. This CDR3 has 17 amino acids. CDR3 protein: CASSLTGDYLGTDTQYF. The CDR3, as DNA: TGTGCCAGCAGCTTAACGGGGGACTACCTTGGGACAGATACGCAGTATTTT. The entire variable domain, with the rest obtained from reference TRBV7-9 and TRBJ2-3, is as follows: DTGVSQNPRHKITKRGQNVTFRCDPISEHNRLYWYRQTLGQGPEFLTYFQNEAQLEKSRLLSDRFSAERPKGSFSTLEIQRTEQGDSAMYLCASSLTGDYLGTDTQYFGPGTRLTVL.

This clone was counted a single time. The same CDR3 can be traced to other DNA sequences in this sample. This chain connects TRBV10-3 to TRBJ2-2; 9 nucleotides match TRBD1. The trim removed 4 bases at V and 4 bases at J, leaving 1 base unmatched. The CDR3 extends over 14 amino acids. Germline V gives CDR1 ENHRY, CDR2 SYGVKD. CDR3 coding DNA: TGTGCCATCAGTGGGGGACAGGGCACCGGGGAGCTGTTTTTT. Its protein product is CAISGGQGTGELFF.

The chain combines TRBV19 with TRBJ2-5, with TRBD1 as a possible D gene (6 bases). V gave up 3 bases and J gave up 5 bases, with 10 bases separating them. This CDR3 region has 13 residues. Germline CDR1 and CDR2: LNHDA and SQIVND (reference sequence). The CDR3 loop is CASSMLRGETQYF. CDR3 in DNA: TGTGCCAGTAGTATGTTGAGGGGGGAGACCCAGTACTTC.

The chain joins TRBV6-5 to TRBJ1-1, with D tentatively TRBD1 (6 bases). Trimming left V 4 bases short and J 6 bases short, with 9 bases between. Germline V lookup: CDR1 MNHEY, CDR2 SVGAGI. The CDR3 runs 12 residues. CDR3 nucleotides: TGTGCCAGCAGTTCTAACAGGGCTGAAGCTTTCTTT. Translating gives CASSSNRAEAFF.

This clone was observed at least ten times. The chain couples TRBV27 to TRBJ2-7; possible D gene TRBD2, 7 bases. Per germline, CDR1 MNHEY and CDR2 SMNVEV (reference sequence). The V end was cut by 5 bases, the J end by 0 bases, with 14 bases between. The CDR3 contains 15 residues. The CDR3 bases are TGTGCCAGCAGTGAACAGGGAGGGCCCTCCTACGAGCAGTACTTC. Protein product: CASSEQGGPSYEQYF.

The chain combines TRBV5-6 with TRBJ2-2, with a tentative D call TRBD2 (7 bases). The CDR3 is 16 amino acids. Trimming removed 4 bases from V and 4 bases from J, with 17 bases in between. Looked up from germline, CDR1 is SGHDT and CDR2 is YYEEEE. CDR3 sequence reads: CASSPLGGRATGELFF. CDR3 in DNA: TGTGCCAGCAGCCCCTTGGGGGGGCGCGCCACCGGGGAGCTGTTTTTT.

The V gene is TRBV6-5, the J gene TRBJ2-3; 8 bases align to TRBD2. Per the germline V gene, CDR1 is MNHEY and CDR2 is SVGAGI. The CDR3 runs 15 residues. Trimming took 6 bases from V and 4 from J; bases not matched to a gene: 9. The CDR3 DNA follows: TGTGCCAGCAGCAGGAGCGGGGGCCCGCCAGATACGCAGTATTTT. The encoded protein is CASSRSGGPPDTQYF.

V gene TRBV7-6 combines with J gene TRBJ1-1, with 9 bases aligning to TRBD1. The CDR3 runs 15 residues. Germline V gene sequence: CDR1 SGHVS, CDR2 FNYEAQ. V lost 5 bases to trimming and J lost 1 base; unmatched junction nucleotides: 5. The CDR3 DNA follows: TGTGCCAGCAGCGCCATGGACAGGGGGAACACTGAAGCTTTCTTT. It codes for CASSAMDRGNTEAFF.

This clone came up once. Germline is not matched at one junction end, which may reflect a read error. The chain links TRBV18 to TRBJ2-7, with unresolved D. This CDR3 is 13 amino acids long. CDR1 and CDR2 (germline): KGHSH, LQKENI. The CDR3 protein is CASSREQSSEQYF. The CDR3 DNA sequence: TGTGCCAGCTCACGAGAACAGTCCTCCGAGCAGTACTTC.

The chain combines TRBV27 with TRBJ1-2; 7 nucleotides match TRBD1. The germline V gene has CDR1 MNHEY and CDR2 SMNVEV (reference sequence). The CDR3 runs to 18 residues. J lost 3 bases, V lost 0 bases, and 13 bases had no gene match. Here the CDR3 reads CASSLSSIRQGWDYGYTF. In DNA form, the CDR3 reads TGTGCCAGCAGTTTATCCTCTATCCGACAGGGTTGGGACTATGGCTACACCTTC.

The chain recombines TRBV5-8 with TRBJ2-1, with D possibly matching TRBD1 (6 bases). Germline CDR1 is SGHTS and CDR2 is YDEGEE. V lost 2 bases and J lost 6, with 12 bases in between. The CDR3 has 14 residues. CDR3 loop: CASSFPGVLNEQFF. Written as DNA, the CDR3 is TGTGCCAGCAGCTTCCCAGGGGTCCTCAATGAGCAGTTCTTC.

CDR3 DNA sequence: TGTGCCAGCAGTTACTCGTGGAGGAGCTATGGCTACACCTTC. Protein sequence: CASSYSWRSYGYTF. The chain uses TRBV6-5 and TRBJ1-2, with no clear D. The V gene's germline CDR1 is MNHEY and CDR2 SVGAGI. V lost 0 bases and J 4 bases, leaving 9 bases between the germline ends. This CDR3 has 14 residues.

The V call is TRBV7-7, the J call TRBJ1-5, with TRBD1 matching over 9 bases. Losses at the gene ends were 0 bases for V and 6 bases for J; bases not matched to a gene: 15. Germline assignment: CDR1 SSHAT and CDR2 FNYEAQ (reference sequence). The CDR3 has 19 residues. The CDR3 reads CASSLANVTGGPRGQPQHF. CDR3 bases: TGTGCCAGCAGCTTAGCGAACGTGACAGGGGGGCCGAGGGGTCAGCCCCAGCATTTT.